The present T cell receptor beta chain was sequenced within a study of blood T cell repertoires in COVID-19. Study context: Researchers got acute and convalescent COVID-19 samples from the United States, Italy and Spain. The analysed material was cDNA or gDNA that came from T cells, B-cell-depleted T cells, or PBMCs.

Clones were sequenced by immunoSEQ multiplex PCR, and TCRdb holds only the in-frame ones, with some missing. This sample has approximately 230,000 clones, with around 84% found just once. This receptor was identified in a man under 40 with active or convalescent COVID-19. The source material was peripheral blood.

The CDR3 protein is CASSRPPQGTLHF. The CDR3 DNA reads as TGTGCCAGCAGTCGTCCTCCTCAGGGAACCCTCCACTTT. The V and J genes are TRBV6-2 or TRBV6-3 and TRBJ1-6; D might be TRBD1 (5 bases). V dropped 5 bases and J dropped 14 bases, with 16 bases sitting between them. The length of the CDR3 is 13 residues. Germline-derived CDR1 and CDR2 are MNHEY and SVGEGT.